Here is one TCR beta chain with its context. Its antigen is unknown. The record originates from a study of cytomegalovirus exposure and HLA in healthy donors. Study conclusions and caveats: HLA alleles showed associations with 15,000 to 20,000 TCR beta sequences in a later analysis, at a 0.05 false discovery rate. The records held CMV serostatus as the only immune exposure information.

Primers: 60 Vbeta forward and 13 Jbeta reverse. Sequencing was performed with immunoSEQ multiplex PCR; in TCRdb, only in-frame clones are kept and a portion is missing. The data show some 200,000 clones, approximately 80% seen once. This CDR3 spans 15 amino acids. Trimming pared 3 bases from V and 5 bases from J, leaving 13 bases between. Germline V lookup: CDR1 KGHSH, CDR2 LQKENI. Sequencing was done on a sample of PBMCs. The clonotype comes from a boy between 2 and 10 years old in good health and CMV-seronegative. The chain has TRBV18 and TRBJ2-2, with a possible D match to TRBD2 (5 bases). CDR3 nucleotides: TGTGCCAGCTCACCGGGGAGATGGGATACCGGGGAGCTGTTTTTT. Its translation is CASSPGRWDTGELFF.